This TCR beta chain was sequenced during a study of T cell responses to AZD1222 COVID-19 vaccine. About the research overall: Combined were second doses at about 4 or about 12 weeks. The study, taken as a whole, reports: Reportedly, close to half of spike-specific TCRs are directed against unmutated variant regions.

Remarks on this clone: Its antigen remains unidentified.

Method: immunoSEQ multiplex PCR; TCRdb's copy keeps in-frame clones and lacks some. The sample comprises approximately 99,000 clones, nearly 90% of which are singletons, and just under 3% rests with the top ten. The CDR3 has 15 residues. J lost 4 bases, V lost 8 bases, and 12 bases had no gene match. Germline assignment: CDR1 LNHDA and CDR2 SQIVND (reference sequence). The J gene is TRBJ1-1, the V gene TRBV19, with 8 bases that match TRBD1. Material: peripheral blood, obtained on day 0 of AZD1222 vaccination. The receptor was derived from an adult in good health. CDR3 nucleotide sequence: TGTGCCAGTTACCCGGGACAGGTTCGGGGCACTGAAGCTTTCTTT. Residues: CASYPGQVRGTEAFF.